The present T cell receptor beta chain was sequenced within a study of molecular identifiers for immune sequencing clone quantification. With 0 bases removed from V and 5 bases from J, the gap between germline ends came to 11 bases. CDR3 length: 14 amino acids. Germline CDR1 SGHRS, CDR2 YFSETQ. Methods described previously, with TCR primers listed, were used for bulk TCR libraries. TCRdb re-called the PCR reads with MiXCR, one entry per CDR3 protein. The table records about half a million distinct CDR3 sequences, about 25% of them present only once. The table lists this clonotype with many counts. Material for sequencing was naive CD8+ T cells from blood, with Jurkat cell RNA spiked in. The subset was: FACS-sorted CD8+CD4-CCR7+CD45RA+ naive T cells. The receptor's source is a human donor in good health. Some libraries in this study had Jurkat cell RNA spiked in. The chain links TRBV5-1 to TRBJ1-2, with TRBD1 as a possible D gene (5 bases). The CDR3: CASSLARDPYGYTF. The DNA for the CDR3 is TGCGCCAGCAGCTTGGCCAGGGACCCATATGGCTACACCTTC.